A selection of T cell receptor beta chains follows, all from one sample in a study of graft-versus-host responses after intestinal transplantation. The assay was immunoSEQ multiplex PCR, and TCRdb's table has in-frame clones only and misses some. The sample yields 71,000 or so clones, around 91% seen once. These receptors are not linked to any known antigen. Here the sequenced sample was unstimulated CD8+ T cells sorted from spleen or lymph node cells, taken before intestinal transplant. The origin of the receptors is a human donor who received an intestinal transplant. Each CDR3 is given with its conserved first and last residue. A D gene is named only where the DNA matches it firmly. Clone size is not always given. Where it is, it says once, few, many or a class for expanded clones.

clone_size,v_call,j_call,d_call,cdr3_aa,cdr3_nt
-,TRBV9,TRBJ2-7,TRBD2,CASSEGRGLAGDPLHYEQYF,TGTGCCAGCAGCGAGGGCCGGGGACTAGCGGGGGACCCACTCCACTACGAGCAGTACTTC
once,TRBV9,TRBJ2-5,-,CASSVHGVGETQYF,TGTGCCAGCAGCGTCCACGGGGTGGGGGAGACCCAGTACTTC
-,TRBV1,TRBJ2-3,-,CTSSQDKACSGGLRRDTQYF,TGCACCAGCAGCCAAGACAAGGCTTGCAGCGGGGGCCTCCGGAGAGATACGCAGTATTTT
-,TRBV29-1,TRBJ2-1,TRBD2,CSVDPSGGNEQFF,TGCAGCGTTGATCCTAGCGGGGGCAATGAGCAGTTCTTC
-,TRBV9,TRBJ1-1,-,CASSGRDTFTEAFF,TGTGCCAGCAGCGGACGGGACACCTTCACTGAAGCTTTCTTT
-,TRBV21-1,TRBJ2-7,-,CASRRLARSSYEQYF,TGTGCCAGCAGGAGACTTGCGCGGAGCTCCTACGAGCAGTACTTC
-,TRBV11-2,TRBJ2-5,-,CASSLNTVQETQYF,TGTGCCAGCAGCTTGAATACAGTCCAAGAGACCCAGTACTTC
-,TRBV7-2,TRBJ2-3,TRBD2,CASSSSSGGSDTQYF,TGTGCCAGCAGCTCCTCTAGCGGGGGGTCAGATACGCAGTATTTT
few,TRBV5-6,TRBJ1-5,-,CASSLGGLSNQPQHF,TGTGCCAGCAGCTTGGGGGGGCTTAGCAATCAGCCCCAGCATTTT
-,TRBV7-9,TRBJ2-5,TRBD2,CASSATSGGPQETQYF,TGTGCCAGCAGCGCGACTAGCGGGGGGCCGCAAGAGACCCAGTACTTC
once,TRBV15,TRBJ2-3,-,CATSDISDTQYF,TGTGCCACCAGCGACATCTCAGATACGCAGTATTTT
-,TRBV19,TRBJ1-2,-,CASRNIYGYTF,TGTGCCAGTAGGAACATTTATGGCTACACCTTC